The TCR beta chain under discussion was sequenced for a study of read filtering for tumor transcriptome and immune sequencing (dated by TCRdb to about 2020). General notes on the study: The cohort was composed of about 18 male and 13 to 15 female patients, with a mean age of approximately 72 years and an age range of about 45 to 90. By revised international staging, roughly 8 patients were R-ISS I, 16 were R-ISS II and over five were R-ISS III. A main aim was a read-filtering strategy for immune repertoire data, specifically whether clonotypes supported by a single read should be removed. The study compared TCR repertoires from targeted immune repertoire sequencing and bulk whole-transcriptome sequencing run on the same bone marrow samples. After DNase treatment, whole-transcriptome libraries were prepared using the TruSeq RNA Access Library Prep Kit. TCR-region mapped reads per sample ranged from about 3.5 to 10.27 million with IR-seq versus only roughly 75 to 1273 with RNA-seq.

Each patient had bone marrow sampled at the time of active disease. Isolation of bone marrow mononuclear cells was performed by Ficoll-Hypaque density gradient centrifugation. Myeloma plasma cells were removed and CD138-negative cells were obtained by negative selection following labeling with CD138 magnetic microbeads on a MACS separator. Purity of the isolated cells was checked by flow cytometry on an Attune NxT using CD138 antibodies. TRIzol reagent was used to extract total RNA, and a NanoDrop spectrophotometer was used to quantify the extracted RNA. Paired RNA-seq and IR-seq were performed on the CD138-negative bone marrow sample of each patient. TCR libraries were constructed from 350 to 400 ng RNA using the Immunoverse kit, and molecular barcoded adaptors covering alpha/delta and beta/gamma chains were employed. TCR library preparation used the same RNA that went into transcriptome sequencing. TCR libraries were sequenced on an Illumina HiSeq 4000 with 2 x 150 cycles. Under the source paper's analysis protocol: With MiXCR, TCR reads were aligned to human V, D, J and C references and assembled into CDR3 clonotypes, with quality filtering and error correction included. Clonotype counts and gene usage diversity were analyzed with the tcR package in R. For inspection of raw mapping reads, RNA-seq reads were mapped by STAR aligner version 2.5.3a onto GRCh37 of the human genome. To test how sequencing depth affects detected clonotypes, IR-seq fastq files were randomly downsampled with Seqtk 1.3. TCRdb reanalyzed the raw reads on its own, using fastp at Q25 for trimming and MiXCR for clone calling, and kept in-frame beta chains. Rows merge per CDR3 protein into single entries with the most common DNA and genes. The V and J calls, along with clone size, are taken from TCRdb and not from the paper's own processing. The sample table records about 48,000 distinct CDR3 sequences; roughly 19% of these occur just once. Approximately 15% of the sample lies in the top ten.

Results and caveats for the whole study, not just this receptor: Single-read clonotypes made up roughly 81% of clonotypes but about 3.6% of total reads in IR-seq, and over 65% of clonotypes and about 45% of reads in RNA-seq. The sorted CD138-negative fraction was not purified T cells but a mixed bone marrow immune population. Clonotypes were captured by IR-seq at much higher depth and more reliably than by RNA-seq, and smaller IR-seq throughput was sufficient for identification of most shared clonotypes. The correlation between IR-seq and RNA-seq shared clonotype proportions was increased by removal of single-read clonotypes.

Trimming takes 3 bases off V and 7 bases off J; junction bases not matched to a gene: 6. The CDR3 spans 14 residues, from the cysteine through the phenylalanine. Only the CDR3 DNA is retained, 42 bases long and in frame from the first base. The germline V gene supplies CDR1 LGHNA and CDR2 YNFKEQ. This clonotype was counted many times. There is no known antigen for this receptor. No quality values exist for individual bases; no much larger clone is one base distant. The chain is made from TRBV4-2 and TRBJ2-4; 7 junctional bases match TRBD2. The source of this sequence is a donor at least 40 years old with multiple myeloma. Sequenced sample: a population of CD138-negative cells sorted from bone marrow. The sample's cell subset or site, from its label and the paper: bone marrow mononuclear cells depleted of CD138+ plasma/myeloma cells by negative magnetic selection. CDR3 reads: CASSHDRDYNIQYF. The DNA reads TGTGCCAGCAGCCATGATCGGGACTACAACATTCAGTACTTC.